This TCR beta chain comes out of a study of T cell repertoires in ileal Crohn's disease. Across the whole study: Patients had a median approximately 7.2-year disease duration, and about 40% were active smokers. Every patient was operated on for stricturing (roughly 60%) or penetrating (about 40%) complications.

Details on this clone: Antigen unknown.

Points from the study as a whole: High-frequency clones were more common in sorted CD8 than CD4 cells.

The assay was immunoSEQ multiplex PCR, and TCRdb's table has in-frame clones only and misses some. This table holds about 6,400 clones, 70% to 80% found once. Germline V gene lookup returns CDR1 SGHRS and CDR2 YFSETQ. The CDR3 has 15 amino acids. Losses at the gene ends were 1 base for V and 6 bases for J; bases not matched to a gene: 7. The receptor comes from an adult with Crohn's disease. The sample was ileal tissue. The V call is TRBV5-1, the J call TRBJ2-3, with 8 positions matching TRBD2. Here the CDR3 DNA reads TGCGCCAGCAGCTTGAACGGGAGGGCCTTGGATACGCAGTATTTT. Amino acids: CASSLNGRALDTQYF.